This TCR beta chain originates from a study of blood T cells in healthy people across ages. Worth noting for this clonotype: The antigen is undetermined.

Germline CDR1 KGHDR, CDR2 SFDVKD. This CDR3 has 15 amino acids. Unmatched junction bases numbered 12, after V lost 10 bases and J lost 5 bases. A second PCR of roughly 6 to 12 cycles used a sample-barcoded 5' primer and a J-beta primer mix. MiXCR was run by TCRdb on the 5' RACE reads, yielding one entry per CDR3 protein. The data show approximately 2,000,000 distinct CDR3 sequences, around 42% seen once. Overall study results and limits: In these data, TCR beta diversity tracked strongly with naive T cell percentage.

The rearrangement joins TRBV24-1 to TRBJ2-1; 8 bases map to TRBD1. The receptor was isolated from a human donor in good health. Sequencing used blood. The CDR3 reads CATEGNRGIDNEQFF. Written as DNA, the CDR3 is TGTGCCACTGAGGGAAACAGGGGGATCGACAATGAGCAGTTCTTC.